This T cell receptor beta chain was captured in a study of neoadjuvant anti-PD-1 for oral cavity cancer. Study in general: Around day 43, patients without progression received a fourth nivolumab dose before surgery.

PBMC libraries mostly used 400 to 550 ng of input genomic DNA, with six replicates per sample. Sequencing was performed with immunoSEQ multiplex PCR; in TCRdb, only in-frame clones are kept and a portion is missing. The table includes 12,000 or so clones, 71% detected once. Time point here: after neoadjuvant nivolumab, at surgical resection. These newly diagnosed stage II-IVA oral cavity squamous cell carcinoma patients had no prior systemic or radiation treatment. Analysis of PBMCs was direct, with no culture step. The CDR3 runs 12 residues. Deletions cut 2 bases from V and 0 bases from J, with 2 bases between. The germline gives CDR1 SGHRS, CDR2 YFSETQ.

Sample: PBMCs, taken after nivolumab (anti-PD-1) treatment. The chain uses TRBV5-1 and TRBJ2-5, with no clear D. The origin of this receptor is a person aged 40 to 85 with oral cavity squamous cell carcinoma. CDR3 loop: CASSLDQETQYF. The CDR3 DNA reads as TGCGCCAGCAGCTTAGACCAAGAGACCCAGTACTTC.